The rows below give T cell receptor beta chains drawn from one sample of a study of cytomegalovirus exposure and HLA in healthy donors. Generated by immunoSEQ multiplex PCR, the TCRdb table keeps only in-frame clones and is missing some. This table has around 150,000 clones, roughly three quarters appearing once. Sequences were obtained from PBMCs. These receptors were collected from a woman aged 45-65 years in good health and CMV-seronegative. The CDR3 runs from the conserved cysteine through the conserved F or W. The order of the fields is J gene, V gene, D gene, CDR3 protein, CDR3 DNA. The D gene is left open where the match is weak.

TRBJ1-3,TRBV6-5,TRBD1,CASSYQGQPGNTIYF,TGTGCCAGCAGTTACCAGGGACAGCCTGGAAACACCATATATTTT
TRBJ1-5,TRBV18,-,CASSPAVGNQPQHF,TGTGCCAGCTCACCGGCCGTTGGCAATCAGCCCCAGCATTTT
TRBJ1-1,TRBV29-1,TRBD1,CSVDLTGGFTEAFF,TGCAGCGTTGACCTGACAGGGGGCTTCACTGAAGCTTTCTTT
TRBJ2-5,TRBV27,-,CASSLVPKLQETQYF,TGTGCCAGCAGTTTAGTCCCGAAACTACAAGAGACCCAGTACTTC
TRBJ2-7,TRBV7-9,-,CASSLAQGNYEQYF,TGTGCCAGCAGCTTAGCGCAGGGGAACTACGAGCAGTACTTC
TRBJ2-5,TRBV5-8,TRBD2,CASSLGLGALKTQYF,TGTGCCAGCAGCCTCGGACTAGGGGCGTTAAAGACCCAGTACTTC
TRBJ2-5,TRBV28,TRBD1,CASSSLHLGQGAVETQYF,TGTGCCAGCAGTTCACTACACCTGGGACAGGGGGCGGTGGAGACCCAGTACTTC
TRBJ2-7,TRBV7-7,-,CASSLGRTGEQYF,TGTGCTAGCAGCTTAGGCCGGACTGGCGAGCAGTACTTC
TRBJ2-4,TRBV2,-,CASSEATASGRDIQYF,TGTGCCAGCAGTGAAGCGACAGCCTCTGGTCGGGACATTCAGTACTTC
TRBJ2-1,TRBV10-2,TRBD2,CASSESSGLAGGLGDEQFF,TGCGCCAGCAGTGAGTCGAGCGGACTAGCGGGGGGGCTTGGTGATGAGCAGTTCTTC
TRBJ1-5,TRBV4-1,-,CASSQGSVRPYSNQPQHF,TGCGCCAGCAGCCAAGGCAGCGTCCGCCCGTATAGCAATCAGCCCCAGCATTTT
TRBJ2-3,TRBV7-2,-,CASSLDSDTQYF,TGTGCCAGCAGCTTAGACTCCGATACGCAGTATTTT
TRBJ2-7,TRBV28,TRBD1,CASTTTRDRIYEQYF,TGTGCCAGCACCACAACCCGGGACAGAATCTACGAGCAGTACTTC